This T cell receptor (delta chain) was sequenced for a study of gamma-delta T cells after stem cell transplantation. TCRdb re-called the RT-PCR reads via CATT. The table includes approximately 4,200 delta-chain clones, 16% detected once. The V gene's germline CDR1 is TSWWSYY and CDR2 QGS. J gave up 0 bases and V 5 bases, and 27 bases lay outside the gene matches. The CDR3 length is 22 residues. This receptor was identified in a human donor. It is not recorded whose cells these are; they may come from a transplant donor. The rearrangement uses TRDV1 and TRDJ1; 7 nucleotides line up with TRDD3. The sequencing input was gamma-delta T cells. CDR3: CALGIHGLAYNVLGIYTDKLIF. The CDR3 nucleotides read TGTGCTCTTGGGATACACGGCCTTGCCTACAACGTACTGGGGATTTACACCGATAAACTCATCTTT.